This TCR beta chain comes out of a study of Ad26.COV2.S vaccination and SARS-CoV-2 variants. The study's findings and limits: Participants given vaccine showed non-spike TCR breadth similar to that of placebo recipients.

The germline gives CDR1 MGHRA, CDR2 YSYEKL. Trimming stripped 0 bases from V and 5 bases from J, with 13 bases between. CDR3 length: 16 residues. Documented treatment: roughly 18 received Ad26.COV2.S at low or high dose, single or two shots; about 5 received placebo; per-sample allocation not given. Sampling took place 63 days after the first vaccine or placebo injection. A word on this clone: Its cognate antigen is unknown.

Sequenced by immunoSEQ multiplex PCR; TCRdb stores in-frame clones only, minus some. Among more than 300,000 clones, around 83% were seen once, and the ten largest hold 1.5% to 2%. The rearrangement uses TRBV4-1 and TRBJ1-4, with a weak D call TRBD1 (6 bases). The source was peripheral blood, collected in a trial of Ad26.COV2.S vaccine versus placebo. This sequence was found in a person aged 18 to 65 who received the Ad26.COV2.S COVID-19 vaccine or a placebo. In nucleotides, the CDR3 is TGCGCCAGCAGCCAAGATGCCGTTCAGGGGAATGAAAAACTGTTTTTT. This gives the protein CASSQDAVQGNEKLFF.